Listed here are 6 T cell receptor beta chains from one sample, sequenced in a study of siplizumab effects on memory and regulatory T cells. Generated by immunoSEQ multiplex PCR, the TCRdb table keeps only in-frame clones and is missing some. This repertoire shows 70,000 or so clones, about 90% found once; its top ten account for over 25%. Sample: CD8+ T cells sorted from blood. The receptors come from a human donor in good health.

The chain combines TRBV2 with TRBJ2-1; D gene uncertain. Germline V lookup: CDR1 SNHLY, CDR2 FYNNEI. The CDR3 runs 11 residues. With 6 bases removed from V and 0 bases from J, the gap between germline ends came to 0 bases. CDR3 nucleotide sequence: TGTGCCAGCAGCTCCTACAATGAGCAGTTCTTC. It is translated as CASSSYNEQFF.

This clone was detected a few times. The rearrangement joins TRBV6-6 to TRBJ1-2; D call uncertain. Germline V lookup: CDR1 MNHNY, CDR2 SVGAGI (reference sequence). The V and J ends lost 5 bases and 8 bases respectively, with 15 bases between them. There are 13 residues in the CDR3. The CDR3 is CASSKGVSSGYTF. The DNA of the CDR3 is TGTGCCAGCAGTAAAGGAGTGTCGTCGGGCTACACCTTC.

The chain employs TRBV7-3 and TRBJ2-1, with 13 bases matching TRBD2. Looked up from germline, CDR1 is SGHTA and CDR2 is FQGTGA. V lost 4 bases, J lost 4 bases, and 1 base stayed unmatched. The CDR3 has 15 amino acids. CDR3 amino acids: CASSSGLAGYNEQFF. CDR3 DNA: TGTGCCAGCAGCTCGGGACTAGCGGGATACAATGAGCAGTTCTTC.

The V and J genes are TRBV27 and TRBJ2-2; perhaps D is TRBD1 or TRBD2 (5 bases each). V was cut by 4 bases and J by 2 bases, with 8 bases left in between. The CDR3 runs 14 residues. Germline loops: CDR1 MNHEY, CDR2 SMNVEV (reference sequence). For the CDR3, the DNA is TGTGCCAGCAGTTCAGGGACCAACACCGGGGAGCTGTTTTTT. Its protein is CASSSGTNTGELFF.

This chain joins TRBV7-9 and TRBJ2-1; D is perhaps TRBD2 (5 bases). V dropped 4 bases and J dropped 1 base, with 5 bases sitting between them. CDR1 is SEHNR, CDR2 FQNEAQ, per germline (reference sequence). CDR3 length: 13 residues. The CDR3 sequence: CASSWESYNEQFF. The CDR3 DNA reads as TGTGCCAGCAGCTGGGAGTCCTACAATGAGCAGTTCTTC. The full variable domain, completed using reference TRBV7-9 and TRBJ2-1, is DTGVSQNPRHKITKRGQNVTFRCDPISEHNRLYWYRQTLGQGPEFLTYFQNEAQLEKSRLLSDRFSAERPKGSFSTLEIQRTEQGDSAMYLCASSWESYNEQFFGPGTRLTVL.

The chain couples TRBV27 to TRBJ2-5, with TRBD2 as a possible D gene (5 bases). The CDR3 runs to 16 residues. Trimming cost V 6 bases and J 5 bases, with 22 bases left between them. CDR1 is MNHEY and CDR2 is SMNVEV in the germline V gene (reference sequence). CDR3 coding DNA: TGTGCCAGCAGCGTGCTTCGGGCCGAGGGTTGGGAGACCCAGTACTTC. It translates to CASSVLRAEGWETQYF.